This record looks at one T cell receptor beta chain sequence and its context. These data originate in a study of blood T cell repertoires in COVID-19. Looking at the study overall: Some COVID-19 samples were acute and others convalescent; all came from the United States, Italy and Spain.

Trimming took 4 bases from V and 7 from J; bases not matched to a gene: 11. The CDR3 consists of 16 residues. CDR1 and CDR2 from the germline V gene are SGHNT and YYREEE (reference sequence). TCRdb keeps only in-frame clones here, not all; method: immunoSEQ multiplex PCR. This table holds approximately 220,000 clones, roughly 89% found once. The specimen was PBMCs or T cells enriched from blood (not recorded which). The chain employs TRBV5-4 and TRBJ1-3; 10 nucleotides align to TRBD1. The origin of this receptor is a man aged 25-45 years who had been exposed to COVID-19. The CDR3 DNA reads as TGTGCCAGCAGCCCCAACCCGACAGGGGGCCGGAACACCATATATTTT. Residues: CASSPNPTGGRNTIYF.